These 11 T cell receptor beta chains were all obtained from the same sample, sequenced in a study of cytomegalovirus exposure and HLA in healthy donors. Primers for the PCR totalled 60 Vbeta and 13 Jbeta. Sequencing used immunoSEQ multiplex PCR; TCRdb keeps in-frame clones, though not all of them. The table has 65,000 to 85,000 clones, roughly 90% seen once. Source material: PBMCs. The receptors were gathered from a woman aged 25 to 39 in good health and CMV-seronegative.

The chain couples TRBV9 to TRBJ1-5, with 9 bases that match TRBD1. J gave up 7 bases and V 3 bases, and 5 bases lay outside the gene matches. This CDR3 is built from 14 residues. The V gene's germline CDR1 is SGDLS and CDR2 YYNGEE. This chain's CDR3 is CASSAGTGKQPQHF. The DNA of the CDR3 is TGTGCCAGCAGCGCTGGGACAGGGAAGCAGCCCCAGCATTTT.

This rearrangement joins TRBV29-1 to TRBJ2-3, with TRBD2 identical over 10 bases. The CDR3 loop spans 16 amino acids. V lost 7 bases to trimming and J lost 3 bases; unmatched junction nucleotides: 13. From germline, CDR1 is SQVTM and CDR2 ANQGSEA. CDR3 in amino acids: CSGSNRPSGRTDTQYF. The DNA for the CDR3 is TGCAGCGGCTCTAATCGGCCTAGCGGGAGAACAGATACGCAGTATTTT.

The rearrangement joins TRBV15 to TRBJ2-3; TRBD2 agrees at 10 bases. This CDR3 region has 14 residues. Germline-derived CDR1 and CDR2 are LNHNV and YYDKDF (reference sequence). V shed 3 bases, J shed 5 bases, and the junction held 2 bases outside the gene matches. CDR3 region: CATSSLAGEDTQYF. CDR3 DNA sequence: TGTGCCACCAGCAGCCTAGCGGGAGAAGATACGCAGTATTTT.

The CDR3 nucleotides are TGCGCCAGCAGGCCTGGGACAGCGGGGGCCTATGGCTACACCTTC. This gives the protein CASRPGTAGAYGYTF. The chain carries TRBV5-1 and TRBJ1-2; the match to TRBD1 covers 7 bases. V shed 5 bases, J shed 4 bases, and the junction held 11 bases outside the gene matches. The CDR3 runs 15 residues. Germline CDR1 reads SGHRS; CDR2 reads YFSETQ. Together with reference TRBV5-1 and TRBJ1-2, the CDR3 gives the full variable domain: KAGVTQTPRYLIKTRGQQVTLSCSPISGHRSVSWYQQTPGQGLQFLFEYFSETQRNKGNFPGRFSGRQFSNSRSEMNVSTLELGDSALYLCASRPGTAGAYGYTFGSGTRLTVV.

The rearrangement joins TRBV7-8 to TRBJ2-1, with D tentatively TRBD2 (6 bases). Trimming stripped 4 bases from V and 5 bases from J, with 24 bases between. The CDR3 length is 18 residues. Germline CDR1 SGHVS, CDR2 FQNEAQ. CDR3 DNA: TGTGCCAGCAGCTCGATTTTTCGGAAGACTAGAAAGGACAATGAGCAGTTCTTC. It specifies CASSSIFRKTRKDNEQFF.

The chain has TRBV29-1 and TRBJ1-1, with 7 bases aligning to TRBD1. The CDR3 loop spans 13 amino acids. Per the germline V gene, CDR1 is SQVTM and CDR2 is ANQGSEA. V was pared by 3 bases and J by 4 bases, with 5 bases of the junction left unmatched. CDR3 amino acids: CSVDPAGGTEAFF. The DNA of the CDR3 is TGCAGCGTTGACCCAGCAGGGGGCACTGAAGCTTTCTTT. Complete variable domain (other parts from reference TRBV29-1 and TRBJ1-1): SAVISQKPSRDICQRGTSLTIQCQVDSQVTMMFWYRQQPGQSLTLIATANQGSEATYESGFVIDKFPISRPNLTFSTLTVSNMSPEDSSIYLCSVDPAGGTEAFFGQGTRLTVV.

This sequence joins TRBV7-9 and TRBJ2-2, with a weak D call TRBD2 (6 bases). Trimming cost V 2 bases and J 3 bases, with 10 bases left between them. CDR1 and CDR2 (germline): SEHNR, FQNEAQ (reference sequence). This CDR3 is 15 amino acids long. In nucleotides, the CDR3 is TGTGCCAGCAGCTTAATCCTAGCGTACACCGGGGAGCTGTTTTTT. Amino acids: CASSLILAYTGELFF.

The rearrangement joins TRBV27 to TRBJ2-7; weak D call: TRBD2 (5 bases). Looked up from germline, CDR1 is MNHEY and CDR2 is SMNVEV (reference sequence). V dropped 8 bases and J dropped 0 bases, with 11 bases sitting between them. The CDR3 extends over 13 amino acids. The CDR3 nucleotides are TGTGCCAGCCGCCCCGGGATCTCCTACGAGCAGTACTTC. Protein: CASRPGISYEQYF.

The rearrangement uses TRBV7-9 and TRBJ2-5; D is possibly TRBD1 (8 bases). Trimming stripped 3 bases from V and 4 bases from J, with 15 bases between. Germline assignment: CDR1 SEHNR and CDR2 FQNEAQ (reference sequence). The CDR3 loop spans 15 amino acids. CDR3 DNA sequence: TGTGCCAGCAGCTTCGGACAGGGAGGGCGAGAGACCCAGTACTTC. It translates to CASSFGQGGRETQYF.

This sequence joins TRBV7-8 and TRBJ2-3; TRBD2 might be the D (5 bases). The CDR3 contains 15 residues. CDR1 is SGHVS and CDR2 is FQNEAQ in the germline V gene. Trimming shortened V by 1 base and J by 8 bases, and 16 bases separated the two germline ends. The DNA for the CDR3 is TGTGCCAGCAGCTTAGGCGGTAATTGGGAGTCTACGCAGTATTTT. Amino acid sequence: CASSLGGNWESTQYF. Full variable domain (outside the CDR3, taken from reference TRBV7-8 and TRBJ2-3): GAGVSQSPRYKVAKRGQDVALRCDPISGHVSLFWYQQALGQGPEFLTYFQNEAQLDKSGLPSDRFFAERPEGSVSTLKIQRTQQEDSAVYLCASSLGGNWESTQYFGPGTRLTVL.

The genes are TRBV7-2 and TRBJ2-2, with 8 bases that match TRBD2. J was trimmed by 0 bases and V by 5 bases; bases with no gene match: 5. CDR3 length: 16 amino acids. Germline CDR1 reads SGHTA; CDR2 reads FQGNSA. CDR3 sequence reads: CASSPGGRSNTGELFF. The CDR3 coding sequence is TGTGCCAGCAGCCCCGGCGGGAGGTCGAACACCGGGGAGCTGTTTTTT.